The clone carrying this TCR beta chain was found many times. The antigen is unknown. Germline-derived CDR1 and CDR2 are DFQATT and SNEGSKA (reference sequence). This CDR3 spans 12 amino acids. V shed 1 base and J shed 10 bases, with 13 bases lying between them. The data belong to a study of CD8 T cells in ankylosing spondylitis. Study outcomes and limitations: As for the disease-linked clones, they showed a CD8+ phenotype and occurred at relatively low frequencies in peripheral blood. In reactive arthritis synovial fluid and blood, some motif variants had been reported before. Among TCR beta sequences, a motif of several highly homologous variants appeared characteristic of ankylosing spondylitis blood.

TCR beta libraries were made by quantitative 5'-RACE with molecular barcodes. TCRdb fed the 5' RACE reads into MiXCR, producing one record per CDR3 protein. There are about 140,000 distinct CDR3 sequences in the sample; roughly 8% occur only once, and 7.3% lies in the top ten. The chain recombines TRBV20-1 with TRBJ1-1; D gene uncertain. The clonotype was recovered from a male donor with ankylosing spondylitis. Sequenced: synovial fluid, either unsorted or a sorted T cell fraction (not recorded which). The CDR3 sequence: CSARVVAGGAFF. The CDR3 DNA reads TGCAGTGCTAGAGTCGTGGCAGGAGGAGCTTTCTTT.